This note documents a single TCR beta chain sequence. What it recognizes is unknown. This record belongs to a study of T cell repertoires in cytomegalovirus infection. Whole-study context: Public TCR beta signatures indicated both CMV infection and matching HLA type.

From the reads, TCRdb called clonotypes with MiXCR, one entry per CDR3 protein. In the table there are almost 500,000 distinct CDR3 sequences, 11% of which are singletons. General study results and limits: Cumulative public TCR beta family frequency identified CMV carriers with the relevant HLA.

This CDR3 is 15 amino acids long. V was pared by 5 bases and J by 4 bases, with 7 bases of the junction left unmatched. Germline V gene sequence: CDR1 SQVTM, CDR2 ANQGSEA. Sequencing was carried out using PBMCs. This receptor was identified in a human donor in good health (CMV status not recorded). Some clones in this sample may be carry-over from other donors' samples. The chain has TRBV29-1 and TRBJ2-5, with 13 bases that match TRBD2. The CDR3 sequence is CSVFRLAGGRETQYF. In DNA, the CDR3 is TGCAGCGTTTTCCGACTAGCGGGAGGTAGAGAGACCCAGTACTTC.